This is a list of T cell receptor beta chains from one sample in a study of shared clonotypes between healthy human individuals. Clones were sequenced by immunoSEQ multiplex PCR, and TCRdb holds only the in-frame ones, with some missing. This sample has about 710,000 clones, with over 60% found just once. Sequences were obtained from memory CD4+ T cells sorted from blood. These receptors were collected from a woman younger than 45 in good health. Both conserved end residues are part of each CDR3. The order of the fields is D gene, J gene, clone size, V gene, CDR3 protein, CDR3 DNA. The D gene is left open where the match is weak. The size of a clone is reported for some rows only, either as once, few or many, or as a class for expanded clones.

>.|TRBJ1-3|.|TRBV18
CASSPLTTRGGGNTIYF
TGTGCCAGCTCACCGCTAACAACGAGAGGAGGCGGAAACACCATATATTTT
>.|TRBJ2-3|few|TRBV27
CASSSTVGTADTQYF
TGTGCCAGCAGTTCCACCGTCGGGACGGCAGATACGCAGTATTTT
>.|TRBJ1-4|.|TRBV2
CASTGDAEKLFF
TGTGCCAGCACAGGGGACGCTGAAAAACTGTTTTTT
>.|TRBJ2-3|once|TRBV18
CASSPPSSTDTQYF
TGTGCCAGCTCACCACCATCCAGCACAGATACGCAGTATTTT
>.|TRBJ2-1|few|TRBV6-4
CASSEMGLEVEQFF
TGTGCCAGCAGTGAGATGGGATTGGAGGTTGAGCAGTTCTTC
>.|TRBJ1-2|.|TRBV30
CAYPTRGENYGYTF
TGTGCCTACCCCACACGGGGAGAGAACTATGGCTACACCTTC
>.|TRBJ1-1|few|TRBV5-5
CASSLVEGVTEAFF
TGTGCCAGCAGCTTGGTCGAGGGAGTCACTGAAGCTTTCTTT
>TRBD2|TRBJ2-5|.|TRBV7-6
CASSLLSAGANREETQYF
TGTGCCAGCAGCTTATTATCAGCGGGAGCGAATCGAGAAGAGACCCAGTACTTC
>TRBD1|TRBJ1-1|once|TRBV7-2
CASSGQVDTEAFF
TGTGCCAGCAGCGGACAGGTGGACACTGAAGCTTTCTTT
>.|TRBJ1-4|.|TRBV6-5
CASSFSDRVNEKLFF
TGTGCCAGCAGTTTCTCCGACAGAGTTAATGAAAAACTGTTTTTT
>.|TRBJ2-7|many|TRBV10-1
CASSGTGTYEQYF
TGCGCCAGCAGTGGAACAGGGACCTACGAGCAGTACTTC
>.|TRBJ2-3|.|TRBV27
CASSLGLAPEITQYF
TGTGCCAGCAGTTTAGGATTGGCTCCAGAAATTACGCAGTATTTT
>.|TRBJ1-1|.|TRBV6-1
CASRAGDLNTEAFF
TGTGCCAGCAGAGCAGGGGATCTGAACACTGAAGCTTTCTTT
>TRBD1|TRBJ2-1|.|TRBV9
CASSTRGQGLSEQFF
TGTGCCAGCAGCACTAGGGGGCAGGGATTATCTGAGCAGTTCTTC
>TRBD2|TRBJ2-7|few|TRBV5-1
CASTPGLAGEYEQYF
TGCGCCAGCACCCCGGGACTAGCGGGAGAATACGAGCAGTACTTC
>.|TRBJ2-2|few|TRBV11-2
CASSFWGNTGELFF
TGTGCCAGCAGCTTTTGGGGGAACACCGGGGAGCTGTTTTTT